Shown below are 15 T cell receptor beta chains from a single sample sequenced in a study of T cell responses to AZD1222 COVID-19 vaccine. This table comes from immunoSEQ multiplex PCR, and its TCRdb copy is limited to in-frame clones, with some not included. The table records some 100,000 clones, 88% of them present only once. The source material was peripheral blood, sampled on day 0 of AZD1222 vaccination. The source is an adult in good health.

This clone was seen once. The chain couples TRBV18 to TRBJ2-3; D remains unclear. The germline gives CDR1 KGHSH, CDR2 LQKENI. Between the trimmed V and J ends, which lost 3 bases and 2 bases, there was a span of 3 bases. This CDR3 has 12 amino acids. For the CDR3, the DNA is TGTGCCAGCTCACCCTACACAGATACGCAGTATTTT. Encoded protein: CASSPYTDTQYF.

This clone came up a few times. The chain joins TRBV19 to TRBJ2-1; 7 bases are a match to TRBD1. J was trimmed by 4 bases and V by 4 bases; bases with no gene match: 4. Looked up from germline, CDR1 is LNHDA and CDR2 is SQIVND (reference sequence). The length of the CDR3 is 14 residues. Here the CDR3 reads CASSTRQGYNEQFF. DNA for the CDR3: TGTGCCAGTAGTACCCGACAGGGTTACAATGAGCAGTTCTTC.

The J gene is TRBJ1-2, the V gene TRBV4-2, with TRBD1 matching 7 bases. After removal of 4 bases from V and 7 bases from J, the junction contained 6 bases not matched to a gene. The germline V gene encodes CDR1 LGHNA and CDR2 YNFKEQ. The CDR3 covers 13 residues. This CDR3 reads CASSLTGSSGYTF. The CDR3 DNA reads as TGTGCCAGCAGCCTGACAGGGTCTTCTGGCTACACCTTC.

V usage is TRBV27 and J usage is TRBJ1-2; perhaps TRBD1 as D (5 bases). V lost 2 bases and J 3 bases, leaving 13 bases between the germline ends. The germline V gene encodes CDR1 MNHEY and CDR2 SMNVEV (reference sequence). There are 15 residues in the CDR3. CDR3 sequence (DNA): TGTGCCAGCAGTTTAGGGCCGACAGTTTACTATGGCTACACCTTC. The encoded protein is CASSLGPTVYYGYTF.

This CDR3 is CASSLEGTAEAFF. CDR3 in DNA: TGCGCCAGCAGCCTTGAGGGGACAGCTGAAGCTTTCTTT. The chain recombines TRBV5-1 with TRBJ1-1, with 7 bases identical to TRBD1. The V gene's germline CDR1 is SGHRS and CDR2 YFSETQ. The CDR3 is 13 residues long. V was pared by 4 bases and J by 6 bases, with 6 bases of the junction left unmatched.

The gene calls are TRBV5-5 and TRBJ2-7; TRBD2 might be the D (5 bases). This CDR3 region has 14 residues. With 2 bases removed from V and 4 bases from J, the gap between germline ends came to 13 bases. CDR1 SGHKS and CDR2 YYEKEE come from the germline V gene (reference sequence). The DNA for the CDR3 is TGTGCCAGCAGCTTCCCGGGATCATCATACGAGCAGTACTTC. This sequence encodes CASSFPGSSYEQYF.

The genes are TRBV6-2 or TRBV6-3 and TRBJ2-7; 12 positions agree with TRBD2. Germline V lookup: CDR1 MNHEY, CDR2 SVGEGT. The length of the CDR3 is 15 residues. V gave up 6 bases and J gave up 2 bases; unmatched junction bases: 5. In nucleotides, the CDR3 is TGTGCCAGCAGCCCACTAGCGGGGGGACCCTACGAGCAGTACTTC. It is translated as CASSPLAGGPYEQYF.

CDR3 bases: TGTGCCAGCAGCCACCCACCGGGGGGAACCGGGACACTCTATGGCTACACCTTC. The encoded protein is CASSHPPGGTGTLYGYTF. The chain joins TRBV4-2 to TRBJ1-2, with D perhaps TRBD1 (6 bases). The CDR3 consists of 18 residues. Germline lookup yields CDR1 LGHNA and CDR2 YNFKEQ. Deletions cut 3 bases from V and 4 bases from J, with 24 bases between.

The chain couples TRBV10-1 to TRBJ2-7, with D tentatively TRBD1 or TRBD2 (5 bases each). This CDR3 comprises 14 residues. The germline V gene encodes CDR1 WNHNN and CDR2 SYGVQD (reference sequence). The ends were cut back, 6 bases at V and 6 bases at J, with 18 bases in the middle. The CDR3 region is CASSLGGAGREQYF. Here the CDR3 DNA reads TGCGCCAGCAGCCTTGGGGGTGCAGGCCGCGAGCAGTACTTC.

The chain employs TRBV4-1 and TRBJ2-2; the D call may be TRBD1 or TRBD2 (6 bases each). Germline V gene data show CDR1 as MGHRA and CDR2 as YSYEKL. Trimming stripped 8 bases from V and 0 bases from J, with 13 bases between. This CDR3 is built from 15 residues. CDR3 loop: CASQRRGTNTGELFF. CDR3 nucleotide sequence: TGCGCCAGCCAAAGGAGGGGGACGAACACCGGGGAGCTGTTTTTT.

This chain links TRBV10-3 with TRBJ2-3; TRBD2 matches 9 bases. This CDR3 spans 17 amino acids. The germline V gene encodes CDR1 ENHRY and CDR2 SYGVKD. The J segment lost 3 bases and the V segment lost 4 bases, leaving 11 bases of the junction unmatched. For the CDR3, the DNA is TGTGCCATCAGTGCGCTCCGGGCTAGCGGGAATACAGATACGCAGTATTTT. Its protein product is CAISALRASGNTDTQYF.

The V call is TRBV4-3, the J call TRBJ2-1; D not certain. Germline CDR1 reads LGHNA; CDR2 reads YSLEER. The CDR3 sequence is 13 residues long. Trimming stripped 2 bases from V and 9 bases from J, with 11 bases between. The CDR3 region has the DNA TGCGCCAGCAGCCAATACGGGTATGCTGAGCAGTTCTTC. It specifies CASSQYGYAEQFF.

This chain joins TRBV4-3 and TRBJ2-3; 16 bases map to TRBD2. CDR1 and CDR2 (germline): LGHNA, YSLEER. This CDR3 spans 20 amino acids. The V segment lost 1 base and the J segment 6 bases; nucleotides outside the gene matches: 13. Written as DNA, the CDR3 is TGCGCCAGCAGCCAAGGAAAGGGACTAGCGGGAGGGGACGGTAGGGATACGCAGTATTTT. Residues: CASSQGKGLAGGDGRDTQYF.

The V call is TRBV5-4, the J call TRBJ2-1, with D perhaps TRBD1 (5 bases). Germline assignment: CDR1 SGHNT and CDR2 YYREEE (reference sequence). V lost 0 bases, J lost 7 bases, and 5 bases lay in between. The CDR3 loop spans 12 amino acids. CDR3 in amino acids: CASSLDRNEQFF. Here the CDR3 DNA reads TGTGCCAGCAGCTTGGACAGGAATGAGCAGTTCTTC.

The chain is built from TRBV2 and TRBJ1-5, with 7 bases lining up with TRBD1. The J segment lost 2 bases and the V segment lost 4 bases, leaving 11 bases of the junction unmatched. Germline lookup yields CDR1 SNHLY and CDR2 FYNNEI. The CDR3 has 17 amino acids. The CDR3 coding sequence is TGTGCCAGCAGTGGGGCGGCAGGGGGGTATGGCAATCAGCCCCAGCATTTT. Its translation is CASSGAAGGYGNQPQHF.